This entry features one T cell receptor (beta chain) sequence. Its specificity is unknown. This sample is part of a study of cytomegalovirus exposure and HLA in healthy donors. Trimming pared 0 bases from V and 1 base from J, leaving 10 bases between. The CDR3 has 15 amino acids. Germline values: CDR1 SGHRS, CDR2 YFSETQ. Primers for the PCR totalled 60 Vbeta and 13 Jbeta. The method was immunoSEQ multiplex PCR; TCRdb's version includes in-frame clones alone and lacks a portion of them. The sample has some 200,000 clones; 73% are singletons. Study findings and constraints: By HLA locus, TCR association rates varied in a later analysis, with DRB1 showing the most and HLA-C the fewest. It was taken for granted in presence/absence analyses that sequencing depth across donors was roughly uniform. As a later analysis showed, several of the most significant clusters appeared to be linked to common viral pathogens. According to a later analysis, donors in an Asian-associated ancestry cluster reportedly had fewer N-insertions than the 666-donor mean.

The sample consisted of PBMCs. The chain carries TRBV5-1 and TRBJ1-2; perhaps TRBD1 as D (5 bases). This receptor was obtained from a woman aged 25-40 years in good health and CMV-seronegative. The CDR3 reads CASSLAWTSNYGYTF. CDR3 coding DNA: TGCGCCAGCAGCTTGGCGTGGACAAGTAACTATGGCTACACCTTC.